This paragraph reports one TCR beta chain. Its target is unknown. The sample comes from a study of T-cell reconstitution after alpha-beta-depleted transplantation in children. Findings and limits, study-wide: Some patients' high day-60 TCRbeta diversity was traced to surviving recipient T cells and thymic progenitors.

The TCRbeta library incorporated unique molecular identifiers. MiXCR was run by TCRdb on the PCR reads, yielding one entry per CDR3 protein. Among about 510,000 distinct CDR3 sequences, more than 9.5% were seen once, and the ten largest hold approximately 15%. J lost 4 bases, V lost 3 bases, and 8 bases had no gene match. The germline V gene encodes CDR1 MDHEN and CDR2 SYDVKM. The CDR3 has 17 amino acids. The chain has TRBV28 and TRBJ2-6, with 8 bases matching TRBD1. Sequencing was performed on PBMCs, mostly from graft donor cells, taken 180 days after TCRalphabeta/CD19-depleted stem cell transplant. The TCR was taken from a female patient aged 2-9 years who had a stem cell transplant for aplastic anemia, so the T cells may come from the graft donor. CDR3 in amino acids: CASSLGQGARGANVLTF. The CDR3 region has the DNA TGTGCCAGCAGTTTGGGGCAGGGGGCGCGAGGGGCCAACGTCCTGACTTTC.